This T cell receptor (beta chain) was observed in a study of T-cell memory formation after mild COVID-19 (dated by TCRdb to the early 2020s). About the full investigation: TCR sequence clusters from the two donors were largely donor specific. T-cell clones expanding and contracting after mild COVID-19 in a couple of donors were tracked by longitudinal TCRalpha and TCRbeta repertoire sequencing. The cohort comprised two young, previously healthy adult volunteers, one female and one male. The study at large found these results: Contracting CD4+ clones were located mainly in the CM and EM memory subsets, whereas CD8+ clones were found to be enriched in EMRA. Only two mild cases were covered in the study, and larger cohorts including severe cases with pre-infection samples were considered necessary. Some responding clones were detected in pre-infection memory, suggesting pre-existing cross-reactive memory T cells joined the SARS-CoV-2 response. SARS-CoV-2 specificity of the second-wave clones peaking on day 37 was not confirmed. Balanced CD4/CD8 phenotypes were observed for clones contracting from day 15 to 85, whereas a bias towards CD4+ was observed for a second wave of clones expanding from day 15 to 37.

Cut back by 3 bases and 11 bases, the V and J ends lie 8 bases apart. Inclusive of the bounding cysteine and phenylalanine, the CDR3 is 11 residues long. Of the read, only the CDR3 DNA is kept; its 33 bases are in frame from base 1. The reads were generated on an Illumina NovaSeq 6000. Using 5'RACE with constant-segment primers, TCRalpha and TCRbeta cDNA libraries were constructed, with sample barcodes and unique molecular identifiers added in the process. RNA was extracted from every sample with Trizol reagent. Amplification of the libraries took two PCR steps, and the second step added a second sample barcode plus Illumina TruSeq adapters. Sequencing of libraries was performed on an Illumina NovaSeq with 2 x 150 bp paired-end reads. As for how the authors treated the data: With migec v1.2.7, reads were demultiplexed and then collapsed into UMI-guided consensus sequences. Using mixcr v2.1.11, UMI consensuses were aligned to TRA and TRB V and J templates and then assembled into clonotypes. Expanded or contracted clonotypes were those called significant by both edgeR and NoisET, with noise models trained on biological replicates. For edgeR calls, a false discovery rate-adjusted p below 0.01 and a log2 fold-change threshold of 1 were applied. PCA with hierarchical clustering of max-normalized trajectories of the 1000 most abundant clonotypes was used as exploratory dynamics analysis. Each responding clone was given a CD4 or CD8 phenotype based on the CD4+ and CD8+ repertoires, which had been sequenced separately. The public reads were quality trimmed at Q25 with fastp and then assembled into clones with MiXCR by TCRdb, keeping productive beta chains. When rows share a CDR3 protein, they turn into one entry using the most common DNA and genes. None of the V and J calls come from the authors' own analysis; TCRdb made them. The sample yields about 560,000 distinct CDR3 sequences; 15% to 20% were counted once. The top ten hold roughly 8.2% of the sample.

Ficoll-Paque density gradient centrifugation was the method used to isolate PBMCs. Comments on this clonotype: Its antigen remains unidentified. No base quality information exists; no much larger clone differs at one position.

This chain joins TRBV12-3 or TRBV12-4 to TRBJ2-1; too little of a D gene remains to name it. Sequences were obtained from PBMCs or a T cell subset sorted from them (not recorded which). The receptor was derived from an adult woman who had mild COVID-19 (a few samples of this study predate the infection). The sample titles of this study are shuffled in the database, so cell type and time point are left out; the donor was told from shared clones. CDR3 reads: CASSFSYQQFF. The nucleotides read TGTGCCAGCAGTTTCTCCTATCAGCAGTTCTTC.